This T cell receptor (beta chain) appears in the sequencing data of a study of read filtering for tumor transcriptome and immune sequencing. Regarding this clonotype: The junction does not match germline at one end; this may be a read error.

Molecular barcoded adaptors covering alpha/delta and beta/gamma chains were used on about 390 ng RNA. MiXCR, run by TCRdb on the reads, gives a single entry per CDR3 protein. This repertoire shows tens of thousands of distinct CDR3 sequences, roughly 18% found once; its top ten account for over 12%. The source is a donor aged 40 or older with multiple myeloma. Sequencing was performed on a population of CD138-negative cells sorted from bone marrow.

CDR3 amino acids: CDSSFSGEKLFF. The CDR3 DNA follows: TGTGACAGCAGCTTCAGTGGGGAAAAACTGTTTTTT. V is TRBV7-2 and J is TRBJ1-4; D not resolved. The CDR3 covers 12 residues. The germline V gene has CDR1 SGHTA and CDR2 FQGNSA.